The T cell receptor (beta chain) under discussion was sequenced for a study of cytomegalovirus exposure and HLA in healthy donors. Study-level points and caveats: Presence/absence analyses rested on an assumption that sequencing depth was roughly uniform across donors. Accurate predictions that matched the HLA-A and HLA-B alleles of most subjects were reportedly made from TCR beta sequences. Only CMV serostatus was available as immune exposure information.

This PCR relied on a set of 60 Vbeta primers and 13 Jbeta primers. Data came from immunoSEQ multiplex PCR; TCRdb stores just in-frame clones and leaves some out. The table shows about 120,000 clones, with roughly 80% occurring only once. A word on this clone: Its antigen is unidentified.

The sample consisted of PBMCs. The sequence derives from a female donor in good health and CMV-seropositive.

CDR3 sequence reads: CASSSGQARNTEAFF. CDR3 bases: TGTGCCAGCAGCTCAGGACAGGCCCGGAACACTGAAGCTTTCTTT. This chain connects TRBV7-6 to TRBJ1-1; 7 nucleotides agree with TRBD1. The ends lost 4 bases at V and 1 base at J; junction bases unmatched: 6. CDR1 is SGHVS and CDR2 is FNYEAQ in the germline V gene. The CDR3 has 15 amino acids.